These 30 T cell receptor beta chains originate from one sample sequenced in a study of shared clonotypes between healthy human individuals. The repertoire was sequenced with immunoSEQ multiplex PCR; TCRdb's copy has only in-frame clones and lacks some. The sample holds approximately 500,000 clones, about four fifths seen once. Sequenced sample: PBMCs. These receptor sequences come from a woman in her thirties or forties in good health. Some clones in this sample may be carry-over from other donors' samples.

This rearrangement joins TRBV28 to TRBJ1-3, with D possibly matching TRBD1 (6 bases). The ends were cut back, 5 bases at V and 0 bases at J, with 8 bases in the middle. CDR3 length equals 14 residues. From germline, CDR1 is MDHEN and CDR2 SYDVKM. This chain's CDR3 is CASSRDTSGNTIYF. The CDR3 DNA sequence: TGTGCCAGCAGTCGGGACACCTCTGGAAACACCATATATTTT.

This chain joins TRBV2 and TRBJ2-5, with D perhaps given as TRBD1 or TRBD2 (5 bases each). The germline V gene encodes CDR1 SNHLY and CDR2 FYNNEI. Trimming took off 8 bases at V and 4 bases at J, with 11 bases between the two ends. This CDR3 is built from 12 residues. For the CDR3, the DNA is TGTGCCAGCGGACCTGGGACAGAGACCCAGTACTTC. It translates to CASGPGTETQYF.

The rearrangement uses TRBV29-1 and TRBJ2-3; D is ambiguous. Germline V gene data show CDR1 as SQVTM and CDR2 as ANQGSEA. V lost 6 bases and J 7 bases, leaving 11 bases between the germline ends. The CDR3 is made up of 11 amino acids. The DNA for the CDR3 is TGCAGCGTCGGTACTGAGAATACGCAGTATTTT. Its translation is CSVGTENTQYF.

The chain recombines TRBV13 with TRBJ2-7, with 8 bases matching TRBD1. V shed 6 bases and J 0 bases; nucleotides not matched to a gene: 4. Germline-derived CDR1 and CDR2 are PRHDT and FYEKMQ (reference sequence). The CDR3 covers 14 residues. CDR3 region: CASRRQGSSYEQYF. Written as DNA, the CDR3 is TGTGCCAGCAGACGACAGGGGAGCTCCTACGAGCAGTACTTC. Based on the CDR3 plus reference TRBV13 and TRBJ2-7, the full variable domain is AAGVIQSPRHLIKEKRETATLKCYPIPRHDTVYWYQQGPGQDPQFLISFYEKMQSDKGSIPDRFSAQQFSDYHSELNMSSLELGDSALYFCASRRQGSSYEQYFGPGTRLTVT.

The chain links TRBV19 to TRBJ2-5; D gene ambiguous. Germline lookup yields CDR1 LNHDA and CDR2 SQIVND (reference sequence). The ends were cut back, 2 bases at V and 4 bases at J, with 11 bases in the middle. CDR3 size: 14 residues. CDR3 region: CASSIIYRLETQYF. The CDR3 DNA reads as TGTGCCAGTAGTATAATATATAGACTAGAGACCCAGTACTTC.

This chain links TRBV30 with TRBJ1-1; D may be TRBD1 (6 bases). The V and J ends lost 4 bases and 6 bases respectively, with 15 bases between them. Per germline, CDR1 GTSNPN and CDR2 SVGIG (reference sequence). The CDR3 has 13 amino acids. This CDR3 reads CAWKTQGGAEAFF. The CDR3 coding sequence is TGTGCCTGGAAGACACAGGGAGGGGCTGAAGCTTTCTTT.

The chain couples TRBV5-4 to TRBJ1-1; perhaps TRBD1 as D (5 bases). CDR3 length equals 16 residues. From germline, CDR1 is SGHNT and CDR2 YYREEE (reference sequence). Trimming removed 0 bases at V and 7 bases at J, with 19 bases between. CDR3 coding DNA: TGTGCCAGCAGCTTGGGTGGGGCCTGGGGGGTGGATGAAGCTTTCTTT. Its translation is CASSLGGAWGVDEAFF.

V usage is TRBV27 and J usage is TRBJ1-4; 10 bases are a match to TRBD1. The CDR3 contains 16 residues. V shed 6 bases, J shed 1 base, and the junction held 5 bases outside the gene matches. The germline V gene has CDR1 MNHEY and CDR2 SMNVEV (reference sequence). CDR3 region: CASRDRGLGTNEKLFF. For the CDR3, the DNA is TGTGCCAGCAGGGACAGGGGGTTAGGAACTAATGAAAAACTGTTTTTT.

The genes are TRBV9 and TRBJ2-7; 11 bases align to TRBD2. This CDR3 has 14 residues. V was pared by 1 base and J by 4 bases, with 1 base of the junction left unmatched. Germline V lookup: CDR1 SGDLS, CDR2 YYNGEE. The CDR3 DNA is TGTGCCAGCAGCGTATCTAGCGGGAGGTACGAGCAGTACTTC. Its translation: CASSVSSGRYEQYF.

The chain has TRBV5-1 and TRBJ2-7; 10 bases line up with TRBD2. Germline assignment: CDR1 SGHRS and CDR2 YFSETQ. The length of the CDR3 is 16 residues. The junction had 5 bases not matched to a gene; V was cut back by 2 bases and J by 0 bases. The CDR3 sequence is CASSFELAGNSYEQYF. For the CDR3, the DNA is TGCGCCAGCAGCTTTGAACTAGCGGGAAACTCCTACGAGCAGTACTTC.

The gene calls are TRBV4-2 and TRBJ1-3, with TRBD1 matching over 9 bases. The junction had 5 bases not matched to a gene; V was cut back by 4 bases and J by 4 bases. Per germline, CDR1 LGHNA and CDR2 YNFKEQ. There are 15 residues in the CDR3. CDR3: CASSLTGGNGNTIYF. In DNA form, the CDR3 reads TGTGCCAGCAGCCTCACAGGGGGCAACGGAAACACCATATATTTT.

The rearrangement joins TRBV30 to TRBJ2-7; D tentatively fits TRBD1 or TRBD2 (6 bases each). CDR3 length: 20 residues. In germline, CDR1 is GTSNPN, CDR2 SVGIG (reference sequence). Trimming took off 2 bases at V and 1 base at J, with 30 bases between the two ends. Written as DNA, the CDR3 is TGTGCCTGGAGTCCATTTTCGCAGGGGTATGGCGTTGGAGGGTCCTACGAGCAGTACTTC. Translating gives CAWSPFSQGYGVGGSYEQYF.

V gene TRBV2 combines with J gene TRBJ2-5, with 8 bases identical to TRBD2. V was clipped by 4 bases and J by 3 bases; unmatched bases: 7. Germline CDR1 reads SNHLY; CDR2 reads FYNNEI. This CDR3 contains 15 residues. The chain's CDR3 is CASSALTSVKETQYF. The CDR3 coding sequence is TGTGCCAGCAGTGCCCTGACTAGCGTAAAAGAGACCCAGTACTTC.

Details on this clone: Other nucleotide sequences from this sample produce the same CDR3. The gene calls are TRBV4-1 and TRBJ2-7; no firm D call. This CDR3 comprises 13 residues. Germline lookup yields CDR1 MGHRA and CDR2 YSYEKL. V dropped 0 bases and J dropped 7 bases, with 10 bases sitting between them. The CDR3 is CASSQDAGREQYF. CDR3 bases: TGCGCCAGCAGCCAAGACGCCGGGCGGGAGCAGTACTTC.

The gene calls are TRBV5-1 and TRBJ1-3; D gene ambiguous. The length of the CDR3 is 14 residues. Per the germline V gene, CDR1 is SGHRS and CDR2 is YFSETQ. The germline V and J ends were trimmed by 2 bases and 4 bases, with 10 bases remaining between them. The CDR3: CASSLGPEGNTIYF. The CDR3 DNA is TGCGCCAGCAGCTTAGGCCCAGAGGGAAACACCATATATTTT.

A few counts support this clone. This rearrangement joins TRBV6-1 to TRBJ2-5; unclear D gene. The ends were cut back, 7 bases at V and 1 base at J, with 7 bases in the middle. The germline CDR1 and CDR2 sequences are MNHNS and SASEGT. This CDR3 has 12 residues. DNA for the CDR3: TGTGCCAGCACCCAGTTCCAAGAGACCCAGTACTTC. Its translation is CASTQFQETQYF.

The chain employs TRBV30 and TRBJ2-3; the D gene is possibly TRBD2 (6 bases). The ends were cut back, 1 base at V and 1 base at J, with 12 bases in the middle. The CDR3 is 15 residues long. CDR1 is GTSNPN, CDR2 SVGIG, per germline (reference sequence). The CDR3 DNA reads TGTGCCTGGAGTGAGAGACTAGGTGGCACAGATACGCAGTATTTT. Its translation is CAWSERLGGTDTQYF.

The chain recombines TRBV27 with TRBJ2-7, with D perhaps TRBD2 (5 bases). The CDR3 is 14 residues long. CDR1 and CDR2 (germline): MNHEY, SMNVEV (reference sequence). Deletions cut 6 bases from V and 3 bases from J, with 15 bases between. The CDR3 coding sequence is TGTGCCAGCAGCCTTACCGGGGTGATCTACGAGCAGTACTTC. Residues: CASSLTGVIYEQYF.

The chain combines TRBV5-1 with TRBJ2-1; no definite D call. This CDR3 has 13 amino acids. Looked up from germline, CDR1 is SGHRS and CDR2 is YFSETQ. The germline V and J ends were trimmed by 4 bases and 5 bases, with 10 bases remaining between them. CDR3 amino acids: CASSIGPNNEQFF. DNA of the CDR3: TGCGCCAGCAGCATCGGACCCAACAATGAGCAGTTCTTC.

There are a few counts of this clone. Other DNA sequences within the sample encode an identical CDR3. The gene calls are TRBV4-1 and TRBJ2-2; 13 bases line up with TRBD2. This CDR3 contains 17 residues. Trimming removed 5 bases from V and 4 bases from J; junction bases left unmatched: 7. Germline loops: CDR1 MGHRA, CDR2 YSYEKL. CDR3 sequence reads: CASSFGLAGVVTGELFF. Here the CDR3 DNA reads TGCGCCAGCAGCTTTGGACTAGCGGGAGTTGTCACCGGGGAGCTGTTTTTT.

The chain uses TRBV7-9 and TRBJ2-3, with unresolved D. Germline lookup yields CDR1 SEHNR and CDR2 FQNEAQ (reference sequence). Trimming took off 2 bases at V and 1 base at J, with 13 bases between the two ends. This CDR3 region has 16 residues. CDR3 residues: CASSLITTGGTDTQYF. The CDR3 DNA follows: TGTGCCAGCAGCTTAATAACGACTGGAGGCACAGATACGCAGTATTTT.

This chain links TRBV5-4 with TRBJ2-7; TRBD2 agrees at 7 bases. This CDR3 is built from 14 residues. V lost 0 bases, J lost 6 bases, and 6 bases stayed unmatched. Germline V gene data show CDR1 as SGHNT and CDR2 as YYREEE (reference sequence). The CDR3 protein is CASSLGGRIGEQYF. The CDR3 DNA reads TGTGCCAGCAGCTTGGGCGGGAGAATAGGCGAGCAGTACTTC.

The chain carries TRBV7-2 and TRBJ2-4; D may be TRBD1 (5 bases). Germline V gives CDR1 SGHTA, CDR2 FQGNSA. The germline V and J ends were trimmed by 1 base and 6 bases, with 16 bases remaining between them. The CDR3 extends over 16 amino acids. The CDR3 nucleotides read TGTGCCAGCAGCTTAGATTTGCGACAGCTTGGAAACATTCAGTACTTC. It encodes CASSLDLRQLGNIQYF.

This clone was found once. This chain links TRBV28 with TRBJ2-5; D unclear. In germline, CDR1 is MDHEN, CDR2 SYDVKM. Trimming removed 0 bases from V and 3 bases from J, with 8 bases in between. This CDR3 contains 14 residues. CDR3 in amino acids: CASSLWVGEETQYF. The DNA for the CDR3 is TGTGCCAGCAGTTTATGGGTAGGAGAAGAGACCCAGTACTTC.

V gene TRBV7-2 combines with J gene TRBJ2-7; D perhaps matches TRBD1 (6 bases). The V and J ends lost 5 bases and 1 base respectively, with 12 bases between them. The CDR3 is 14 residues long. Germline assignment: CDR1 SGHTA and CDR2 FQGNSA. CDR3 region: CASSAYRESYEQYF. Written as DNA, the CDR3 is TGTGCCAGCAGCGCCTACAGGGAATCCTACGAGCAGTACTTC. The variable domain in full, completed from reference TRBV7-2 and TRBJ2-7, reads GAGVSQSPSNKVTEKGKDVELRCDPISGHTALYWYRQSLGQGLEFLIYFQGNSAPDKSGLPSDRFSAERTGGSVSTLTIQRTQQEDSAVYLCASSAYRESYEQYFGPGTRLTVT.

The V call is TRBV12-5, the J call TRBJ1-5; D possibly corresponds to TRBD1 (6 bases). CDR3 length: 17 residues. Germline-derived CDR1 and CDR2 are LGHNT and FRNRAP. The germline V and J ends were trimmed by 6 bases and 1 base, with 19 bases remaining between them. CDR3 nucleotide sequence: TGTGCTAGTGGCCCCGCGGCCAGGGGAGCCAGCAATCAGCCCCAGCATTTT. This encodes CASGPAARGASNQPQHF.

This rearrangement joins TRBV27 to TRBJ2-1; no clear D. CDR3 length: 14 amino acids. V lost 2 bases and J 6 bases, leaving 11 bases between the germline ends. CDR1 MNHEY and CDR2 SMNVEV come from the germline V gene (reference sequence). The CDR3 DNA sequence: TGTGCCAGCAGTTTAGGCGGCGAACTCAATGAGCAGTTCTTC. Amino acid sequence: CASSLGGELNEQFF.

V usage is TRBV9 and J usage is TRBJ2-5; tentatively, D is TRBD1 (5 bases). The CDR3 consists of 12 residues. Germline V gives CDR1 SGDLS, CDR2 YYNGEE. V lost 4 bases, J lost 5 bases, and 9 bases lay in between. The CDR3 region has the DNA TGTGCCAGCAGCTCAAAGGGGGAGACCCAGTACTTC. Translated, it gives CASSSKGETQYF.

This chain connects TRBV7-9 to TRBJ2-1, with 7 nucleotides matching TRBD1. The CDR3 covers 14 residues. Germline V gives CDR1 SEHNR, CDR2 FQNEAQ (reference sequence). V trimming: 2 bases; J trimming: 3 bases; junction bases outside the gene matches: 1. The CDR3 protein is CASSLQGVYNEQFF. The CDR3 nucleotides are TGTGCCAGCAGCTTACAGGGGGTCTACAATGAGCAGTTCTTC.

This clone showed up just a few times. The chain is built from TRBV6-6 and TRBJ1-4, with 8 bases identical to TRBD1. J gave up 8 bases and V 4 bases, and 9 bases lay outside the gene matches. The CDR3 is 15 residues long. Germline CDR1 is MNHNY and CDR2 is SVGAGI (reference sequence). The CDR3 here is CASSSDRGGGEKLFF. In DNA, the CDR3 is TGTGCCAGCAGTTCTGACAGGGGCGGAGGCGAAAAACTGTTTTTT.